This is a list of T cell receptor beta chains from one sample in a study of T-cell reconstitution after alpha-beta-depleted transplantation in children. Each CDR3 protein is one row after TCRdb ran MiXCR on the PCR reads. The table shows approximately 510,000 distinct CDR3 sequences, with 15% to 20% occurring only once. The sample in question was PBMCs from the stem cell graft donor, obtained from the stem cell graft. These receptors came from a human donor who donated a stem cell graft to a child with acute lymphoblastic leukemia. The CDR3 runs from the conserved cysteine through the conserved F or W. A D gene is named only where the DNA matches it firmly. For some rows the clone size is stated as once, few or many, or as a class when expanded; others skip it.

-	TRBV27	TRBJ2-5	few	TGTGCCAGCAGCAAAAACCTCGACTCCCAGTACTTC	CASSKNLDSQYF
TRBD1	TRBV6-1	TRBJ2-1	-	TGTGCCAGCAGTCTCTTACAGGGGTCGCAAGGCAATGAGCAGTTCTTC	CASSLLQGSQGNEQFF
TRBD2	TRBV5-1	TRBJ2-3	many	TGCGCCAGCAGCCCCGGACTAGCGGGAGAAGGTACAGATACGCAGTATTTT	CASSPGLAGEGTDTQYF
TRBD2	TRBV6-2/TRBV6-3	TRBJ2-1	-	TGTGCCAGCAGTTACTCGATAGCGGGAACCTACAATGAGCAGTTCTTC	CASSYSIAGTYNEQFF
TRBD2	TRBV7-2	TRBJ2-7	few	TGTGCCAGCAGCTCAGTAGCGGGAGACCCCTACGAGCAGTACTTC	CASSSVAGDPYEQYF
TRBD1	TRBV6-1	TRBJ1-4	few	TGTGCCAGCAGTCCCAACAGGGGGAAGGAAAAACTGTTTTTT	CASSPNRGKEKLFF
TRBD2	TRBV10-1	TRBJ2-3	-	TGCGCCAGCAGTGGCCCCGGACTAGCGGGAGCAGGAGATACGCAGTATTTT	CASSGPGLAGAGDTQYF
TRBD1	TRBV7-2	TRBJ1-1	few	TGTGCCAGCAGACCGGATATGGGGACAGGGGAAAACACTGAAGCTTTCTTT	CASRPDMGTGENTEAFF
-	TRBV4-1	TRBJ2-5	-	TGCGCCAGCAGCTGGGGGGTCCAAGAGACCCAGTACTTC	CASSWGVQETQYF
-	TRBV12-3/TRBV12-4	TRBJ2-2	-	TGTGCCAGCAGCCGGGACGGGGGATCCGGGGAGCTGTTTTTT	CASSRDGGSGELFF
-	TRBV4-1	TRBJ1-1	-	TGCGCCAGCAGCCAAGCCCGGGGGGCGAACACTGAAGCTTTCTTT	CASSQARGANTEAFF
-	TRBV6-6	TRBJ1-4	-	TGTGCCAGCAGTTACTCCAGGAATGAAAAACTGTTTTTT	CASSYSRNEKLFF
TRBD1	TRBV15	TRBJ2-5	few	TGTGCCACCAGCACCAACAGGGGTCCGTACCAAGAGACCCAGTACTTC	CATSTNRGPYQETQYF
TRBD1	TRBV5-1	TRBJ2-7	-	TGCGCCAGCAGCCCAGGGGGCCATCTATACGAGCAGTACTTC	CASSPGGHLYEQYF
TRBD1	TRBV30	TRBJ1-1	few	TGTGCCTGGGACAGGGGACTGAACACTGAAGCTTTCTTT	CAWDRGLNTEAFF
TRBD2	TRBV4-1	TRBJ2-7	few	TGCGCCAGCAGCCAAGATGGGGGACTAGGTATCTACGAGCAGTACTTC	CASSQDGGLGIYEQYF
TRBD2	TRBV20-1	TRBJ2-2	-	TGCAGTGCTTCGGGACTAGCGGGAGGGGGAATACCCACCGGGGAGCTGTTTTTT	CSASGLAGGGIPTGELFF
-	TRBV5-6	TRBJ1-1	-	TGTGCCAGCAGCCTCCTTGGCACGAACACTGAAGCTTTCTTT	CASSLLGTNTEAFF
-	TRBV5-1	TRBJ2-4	many	TGCGCCAGCAGCCCCGGTACATCGGCCATACTAGCCAAAAACATTCAGTACTTC	CASSPGTSAILAKNIQYF
-	TRBV9	TRBJ2-1	-	TGTGCCAGCCGACAGCATCAGGGGAATGAGCAGTTCTTC	CASRQHQGNEQFF
-	TRBV2	TRBJ1-5	few	TGTGCCAGCAGTCACAGGACCCAACAGCCCCAGCATTTT	CASSHRTQQPQHF
TRBD1	TRBV7-9	TRBJ2-7	few	TGTGCCAGCAGCTTAGTCGGGACAGGGAAGAGGTACGAGCAGTACTTC	CASSLVGTGKRYEQYF
-	TRBV10-3	TRBJ2-1	few	TGTGCCATCAGTGACCGGGACGGAACCTACAATGAGCAGTTCTTC	CAISDRDGTYNEQFF
TRBD2	TRBV11-2	TRBJ2-7	few	TGTGCCAGCAGCTTAACTAGCGGGGGGCACGAGCAGTACTTC	CASSLTSGGHEQYF
-	TRBV7-9	TRBJ1-5	-	TGTGCCAGCAGCTTGGACGTAACAGAAGGTATCCAGCATTTT	CASSLDVTEGIQHF
TRBD2	TRBV10-3	TRBJ2-1	few	TGTGCCATCAGTGAGGGGCTATCGGGAGGTTCCTACAATGAGCAGTTCTTC	CAISEGLSGGSYNEQFF
-	TRBV5-1	TRBJ1-2	-	TGCGCCAGCAGCTTGGTAGGCAGTGACTATGGCTACACCTTC	CASSLVGSDYGYTF
TRBD2	TRBV7-9	TRBJ2-2	-	TGTGCCACCCTGGGAGGGAGTCACACCGGGGAGCTGTTTTTT	CATLGGSHTGELFF
-	TRBV20-1	TRBJ2-7	-	TGCAGTGCTAGAGTGGGTTCCGGGGGAAGGGGATACGAGCAGTACTTC	CSARVGSGGRGYEQYF
TRBD1	TRBV25-1	TRBJ1-1	few	TGTGCCAGCAGTGAATCCGGGACAGGGTCAGCTGAAGCTTTCTTT	CASSESGTGSAEAFF
-	TRBV24-1	TRBJ2-7	-	TGTGCCACCAGTGATTTGAAGAGAGGGTGCGAGCAGTACTTC	CATSDLKRGCEQYF
-	TRBV14	TRBJ2-1	few	TGTGCCAGCAGCCAAGATTACGGGACGGTGGTAAATGAGCAGTTCTTC	CASSQDYGTVVNEQFF
TRBD2	TRBV6-1	TRBJ2-4	-	TGTGCCAGCAGGGGACTAGCGGGCCGCAAAAACATTCAGTACTTC	CASRGLAGRKNIQYF
-	TRBV20-1	TRBJ1-4	-	TGCAGTGCTAGAACGGATCTTAATGAAAAACTGTTTTTT	CSARTDLNEKLFF
-	TRBV20-1	TRBJ1-4	-	TGCAGTGCACGAAGATTAGCAACTAATGAAAAACTGTTTTTT	CSARRLATNEKLFF
-	TRBV29-1	TRBJ2-7	few	TGCAGCGTCGAAGGTGGGCAGGGGACCTACGAGCAGTACTTC	CSVEGGQGTYEQYF
TRBD1	TRBV5-1	TRBJ2-1	few	TGCGCCAGCAAGATCCTGGACAGGCCGGTCAATGAGCAGTTCTTC	CASKILDRPVNEQFF
TRBD2	TRBV11-2	TRBJ2-3	few	TGTGCCAGCAGCTTAGAGGCGCCTAGCGGGAGCAGGGGGACGCAGTATTTT	CASSLEAPSGSRGTQYF
TRBD2	TRBV7-9	TRBJ2-1	-	TGTGCCAGCAGCCCGGAGACGGGGGGGAGGAACGGGCAGTTCTTC	CASSPETGGRNGQFF
-	TRBV19	TRBJ2-1	-	TGTGCCAGTAGTATAGATGGGGAGAATGAGCAGTTCTTC	CASSIDGENEQFF
-	TRBV27	TRBJ1-5	-	TGTGCCAGCAGTTTATTAAACGGGAATCAGCCCCAGCATTTT	CASSLLNGNQPQHF
-	TRBV6-5	TRBJ2-7	few	TGTGCCAGCAGGCCCCCAGGGGTTACTAGCTCCTACGAGCAGTACTTC	CASRPPGVTSSYEQYF
-	TRBV10-3	TRBJ2-7	-	TGTGCCATCAGTGAGGAACCGCATGGGTCTTCCTACGAGCAGTACTTC	CAISEEPHGSSYEQYF
-	TRBV4-1	TRBJ2-3	-	TGCGCCAGCAGCCAACCAGGGTCTTACACAGATACGCAGTATTTT	CASSQPGSYTDTQYF
TRBD1	TRBV3-1	TRBJ2-7	few	TGTGCCAGCATGCCTGCTCGGGACAGAGCCTACGAGCAGTACTTC	CASMPARDRAYEQYF
-	TRBV18	TRBJ2-1	-	TGTGCCAGCTCACCATCAGTTACAGTGGAGCAGTTCTTC	CASSPSVTVEQFF
-	TRBV27	TRBJ1-2	many	TGTGCCAGCAGTTTAGACCACATATACAATTATGGCTACACCTTC	CASSLDHIYNYGYTF
-	TRBV12-3/TRBV12-4	TRBJ2-1	-	TGTGCCAGCAGTTTTCCGCGGAATGAGCAGTTCTTC	CASSFPRNEQFF
TRBD2	TRBV7-7	TRBJ2-1	-	TGTGCCAGCAGCTTGACTAGCGGACTGGACAATGAGCAGTTCTTC	CASSLTSGLDNEQFF
-	TRBV5-1	TRBJ2-7	few	TGCGCCAGCAGCTTGATTCCAGAAACCTACGAGCAGTACTTC	CASSLIPETYEQYF